A single sample gave rise to the 15 T cell receptor beta chains below, sequenced in a study of T cell repertoires in cytomegalovirus infection. TCRdb used MiXCR to reprocess the reads, holding one entry per CDR3 protein. Of around 260,000 distinct CDR3 sequences in the sample, approximately 9.2% were seen once. The sequencing input was PBMCs. These receptors originate from a human donor in good health (CMV status not recorded). Some clones in this sample may be carry-over from other donors' samples.

This clonotype showed up many times. The rearrangement links TRBV7-2 to TRBJ2-3, with 10 bases that match TRBD1. The V segment lost 5 bases and the J segment 1 base; nucleotides outside the gene matches: 12. The CDR3 covers 18 residues. The germline V gene has CDR1 SGHTA and CDR2 FQGNSA. The CDR3 region is CASSPLLGQGKGTDTQYF. Written as DNA, the CDR3 is TGTGCCAGCAGCCCACTCCTGGGACAGGGGAAGGGCACAGATACGCAGTATTTT.

V and J are TRBV20-1 and TRBJ1-2, with D hard to call. The V end lost 7 bases, the J end lost 7 bases, and 10 bases lay between the germline ends. CDR1 and CDR2 from the germline V gene are DFQATT and SNEGSKA (reference sequence). The CDR3 runs 10 residues. CDR3 bases: TGCAGTGGTTTTCTAGGTGGCTACACCTTC. This gives the protein CSGFLGGYTF.

At least ten counts were recorded for this clonotype. V gene TRBV6-2 or TRBV6-3 combines with J gene TRBJ2-1; possibly TRBD2 for D (5 bases). The germline gives CDR1 MNHEY, CDR2 SVGEGT. Trimming took off 6 bases at V and 0 bases at J, with 15 bases between the two ends. This CDR3 is 16 amino acids long. For the CDR3, the DNA is TGTGCCAGCAGACGGAGTGCCGGGAACTCCTACAATGAGCAGTTCTTC. Amino acid sequence: CASRRSAGNSYNEQFF.

There are many counts of this clonotype. V gene TRBV6-5 combines with J gene TRBJ1-1; TRBD1 is a possible D gene (6 bases). V lost 5 bases, J lost 0 bases, and 13 bases lay in between. Germline V gene data show CDR1 as MNHEY and CDR2 as SVGAGI. The CDR3 is 15 residues long. This CDR3 is CASSPLRTVNTEAFF. The CDR3 DNA is TGTGCCAGCAGTCCACTGAGGACAGTGAACACTGAAGCTTTCTTT.

The sample holds a few counts of this clonotype. The chain carries TRBV19 and TRBJ1-1; D not certain. The CDR3 runs to 13 residues. V was trimmed by 3 bases and J by 1 base, leaving 6 bases between them. The germline gives CDR1 LNHDA, CDR2 SQIVND (reference sequence). In DNA form, the CDR3 reads TGTGCCAGTAGTATTTTGACGAACACTGAAGCTTTCTTT. It translates to CASSILTNTEAFF.

The chain carries TRBV6-2 or TRBV6-3 and TRBJ1-2; perhaps TRBD1 as D (5 bases). CDR1 and CDR2 (germline): MNHEY, SVGEGT. The CDR3 loop spans 16 amino acids. Between the trimmed V and J ends, which lost 6 bases and 7 bases, there was a span of 24 bases. The CDR3 coding sequence is TGTGCCAGCAGCACCCTCCGGGGCCTCCTCGGTTCTGGCTACACCTTC. Protein: CASSTLRGLLGSGYTF.

V and J are TRBV5-1 and TRBJ2-3; 13 nucleotides line up with TRBD2. Germline trimming cut 2 bases from V and 5 bases from J; bases unmatched to any gene: 5. CDR1 is SGHRS and CDR2 is YFSETQ in the germline V gene. There are 16 residues in the CDR3. In DNA, the CDR3 is TGCGCCAGCAGCTTAAGACTAGCGGGAGGTGGAGATACGCAGTATTTT. Translated: CASSLRLAGGGDTQYF. Full variable domain (rest looked up from reference TRBV5-1 and TRBJ2-3): KAGVTQTPRYLIKTRGQQVTLSCSPISGHRSVSWYQQTPGQGLQFLFEYFSETQRNKGNFPGRFSGRQFSNSRSEMNVSTLELGDSALYLCASSLRLAGGGDTQYFGPGTRLTVL.

This clonotype was recorded at least ten times. V gene TRBV7-2 combines with J gene TRBJ1-4; D unclear. The CDR3 length is 14 residues. Trimming removed 5 bases from V and 8 bases from J, with 15 bases in between. CDR1 SGHTA and CDR2 FQGNSA come from the germline V gene. The DNA of the CDR3 is TGTGCCAGCAGCCCCCCCCCGGGGAGGGAAAAACTGTTTTTT. As protein: CASSPPPGREKLFF. Full variable domain (rest looked up from reference TRBV7-2 and TRBJ1-4): GAGVSQSPSNKVTEKGKDVELRCDPISGHTALYWYRQSLGQGLEFLIYFQGNSAPDKSGLPSDRFSAERTGGSVSTLTIQRTQQEDSAVYLCASSPPPGREKLFFGSGTQLSVL.

This chain connects TRBV19 to TRBJ2-1; 13 bases line up with TRBD2. Germline lookup yields CDR1 LNHDA and CDR2 SQIVND (reference sequence). This CDR3 is built from 16 residues. The V segment lost 5 bases and the J segment 7 bases; nucleotides outside the gene matches: 8. The CDR3 here is CASSLRTSGSYNEQFF. The DNA of the CDR3 is TGTGCCAGTAGTTTAAGGACTAGCGGGAGTTATAATGAGCAGTTCTTC.

The V gene is TRBV7-2, the J gene TRBJ2-3; 14 bases agree with TRBD2. Germline V gene lookup returns CDR1 SGHTA and CDR2 FQGNSA. This CDR3 is built from 17 residues. V gave up 5 bases and J gave up 3 bases; unmatched junction bases: 7. The CDR3 loop is CASSLRLAGGLTDTQYF. CDR3 DNA sequence: TGTGCCAGCAGCCTACGACTAGCGGGGGGGCTTACAGATACGCAGTATTTT.

This clonotype showed up many times. The chain joins TRBV7-2 to TRBJ2-5; possible D gene TRBD1, 6 bases. Germline V lookup: CDR1 SGHTA, CDR2 FQGNSA. CDR3 length: 14 amino acids. The V end was cut by 1 base, the J end by 5 bases, with 11 bases between. The CDR3 coding sequence is TGTGCCAGCAGCTTAGTCACAGGGCCGGAGACCCAGTACTTC. This gives the protein CASSLVTGPETQYF.

This clonotype was seen many times. V is TRBV7-2 and J is TRBJ2-7; maybe TRBD2 (5 bases). This CDR3 comprises 14 residues. Per the germline V gene, CDR1 is SGHTA and CDR2 is FQGNSA. V was shortened by 5 bases and J by 0 bases, with 11 bases between the two germline ends. CDR3 amino acids: CASSAAGGSYEQYF. The CDR3 DNA reads TGTGCCAGCAGCGCGGCGGGTGGCTCCTACGAGCAGTACTTC.

The chain employs TRBV29-1 and TRBJ1-2; 9 bases are shared with TRBD1. V lost 2 bases and J lost 10; bases outside the gene matches: 5. The CDR3 has 12 amino acids. CDR1 and CDR2 from the germline V gene are SQVTM and ANQGSEA. CDR3 amino acids: CSVERDRDFYTF. CDR3 sequence (DNA): TGCAGCGTTGAAAGGGACAGGGACTTCTACACCTTC.

This clonotype was counted between two and nine times. J is TRBJ2-3 and V is TRBV20-1; weak D call: TRBD1 (6 bases). The CDR3 covers 17 residues. In germline, CDR1 is DFQATT, CDR2 SNEGSKA (reference sequence). V gave up 3 bases and J gave up 5 bases, with 24 bases separating them. CDR3 protein: CSARGILDQGLIDTQYF. The CDR3 DNA follows: TGCAGTGCTAGGGGGATATTGGACCAGGGGTTGATAGATACGCAGTATTTT.

This clonotype has a count of ten or more. The chain recombines TRBV7-2 with TRBJ1-2, with D perhaps matching TRBD1 (5 bases). The germline V gene has CDR1 SGHTA and CDR2 FQGNSA. V was shortened by 5 bases and J by 8 bases, with 27 bases between the two germline ends. The CDR3 covers 17 residues. As DNA, the CDR3 is TGTGCCAGCAGCGCAAGAGGCCAGGGAAGGGAAACGTGGGGCTACACCTTC. Translating gives CASSARGQGRETWGYTF.